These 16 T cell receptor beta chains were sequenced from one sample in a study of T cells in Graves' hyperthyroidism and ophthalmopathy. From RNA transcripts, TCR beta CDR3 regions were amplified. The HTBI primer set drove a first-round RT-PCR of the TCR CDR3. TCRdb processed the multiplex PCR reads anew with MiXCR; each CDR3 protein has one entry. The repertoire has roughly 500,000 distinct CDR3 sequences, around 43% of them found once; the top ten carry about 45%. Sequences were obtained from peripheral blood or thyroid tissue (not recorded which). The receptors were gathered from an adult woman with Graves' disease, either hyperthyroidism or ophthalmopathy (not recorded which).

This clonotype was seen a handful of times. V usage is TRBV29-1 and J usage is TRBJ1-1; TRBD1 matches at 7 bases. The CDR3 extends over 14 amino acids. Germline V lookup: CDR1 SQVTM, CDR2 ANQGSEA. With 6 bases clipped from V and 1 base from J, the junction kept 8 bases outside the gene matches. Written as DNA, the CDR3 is TGCAGCGTCCGGACAGGAATGTGGAACACTGAAGCTTTCTTT. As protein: CSVRTGMWNTEAFF.

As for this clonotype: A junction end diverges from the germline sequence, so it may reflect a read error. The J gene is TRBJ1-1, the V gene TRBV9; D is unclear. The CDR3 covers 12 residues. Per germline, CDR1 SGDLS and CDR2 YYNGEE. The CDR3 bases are TGTACCAGCAGCCAACAGAACACCGAAGCTTTCTTT. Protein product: CTSSQQNTEAFF.

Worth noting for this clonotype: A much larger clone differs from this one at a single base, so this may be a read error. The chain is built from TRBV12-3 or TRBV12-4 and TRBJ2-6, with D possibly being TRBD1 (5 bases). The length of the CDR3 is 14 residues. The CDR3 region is CASSIGAGANVVTF. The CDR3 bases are TGTGCCAGCAGTATAGGGGCTGGGGCCAACGTCGTGACTTTC.

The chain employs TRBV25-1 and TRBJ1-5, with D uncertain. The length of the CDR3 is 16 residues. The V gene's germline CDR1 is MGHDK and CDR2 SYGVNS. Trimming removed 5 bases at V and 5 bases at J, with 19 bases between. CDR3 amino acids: CASSLSSVGVDQPQHF. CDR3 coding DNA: TGTGCCAGCAGTTTATCTTCGGTGGGTGTAGATCAGCCCCAGCATTTT.

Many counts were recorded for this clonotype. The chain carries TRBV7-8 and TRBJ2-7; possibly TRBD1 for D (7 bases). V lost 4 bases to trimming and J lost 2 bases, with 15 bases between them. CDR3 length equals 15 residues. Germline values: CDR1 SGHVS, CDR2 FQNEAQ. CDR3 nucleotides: TGTGCCAGCAGCTCCCAGGGGGGTGGAACCTACGAGCAGTACTTC. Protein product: CASSSQGGGTYEQYF.

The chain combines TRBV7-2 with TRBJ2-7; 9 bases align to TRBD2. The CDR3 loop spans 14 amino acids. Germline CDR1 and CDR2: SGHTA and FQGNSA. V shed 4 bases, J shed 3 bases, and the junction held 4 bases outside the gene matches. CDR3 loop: CASSSSSGNYEQYF. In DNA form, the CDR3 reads TGTGCCAGCAGCTCCTCTAGCGGGAACTACGAGCAGTACTTC.

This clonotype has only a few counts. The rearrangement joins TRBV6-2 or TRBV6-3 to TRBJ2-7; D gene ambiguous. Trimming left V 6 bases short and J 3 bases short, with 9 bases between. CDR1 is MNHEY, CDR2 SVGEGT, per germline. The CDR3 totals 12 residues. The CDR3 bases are TGTGCCAGCAGATCGGCTAACTACGAGCAGTACTTC. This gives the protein CASRSANYEQYF.

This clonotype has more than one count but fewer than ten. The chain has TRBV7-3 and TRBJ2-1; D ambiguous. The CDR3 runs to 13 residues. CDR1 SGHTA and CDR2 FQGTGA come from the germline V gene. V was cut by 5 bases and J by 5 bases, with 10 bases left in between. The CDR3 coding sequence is TGTGCCAGCAGCATAGGGCTGAACAATGAGCAGTTCTTC. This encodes CASSIGLNNEQFF.

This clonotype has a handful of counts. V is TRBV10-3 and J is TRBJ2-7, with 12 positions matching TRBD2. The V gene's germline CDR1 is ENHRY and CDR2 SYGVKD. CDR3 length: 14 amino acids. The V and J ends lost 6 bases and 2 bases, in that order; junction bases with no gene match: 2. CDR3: CAISGLAGTYEQYF. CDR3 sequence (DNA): TGTGCCATCAGCGGACTAGCGGGAACCTACGAGCAGTACTTC.

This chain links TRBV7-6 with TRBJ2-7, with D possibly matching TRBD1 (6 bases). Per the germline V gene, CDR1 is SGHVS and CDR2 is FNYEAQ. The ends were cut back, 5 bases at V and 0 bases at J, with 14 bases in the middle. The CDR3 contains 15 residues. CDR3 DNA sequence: TGTGCCAGCAGCCAAGCTCACAGGGACTCCTACGAGCAGTACTTC. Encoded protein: CASSQAHRDSYEQYF.

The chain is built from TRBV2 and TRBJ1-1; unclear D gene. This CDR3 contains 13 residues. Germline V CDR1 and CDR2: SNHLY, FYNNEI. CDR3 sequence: CARSHYMNTEAFF. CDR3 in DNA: TGTGCTAGAAGCCACTACATGAACACTGAAGCTTTCTTT.

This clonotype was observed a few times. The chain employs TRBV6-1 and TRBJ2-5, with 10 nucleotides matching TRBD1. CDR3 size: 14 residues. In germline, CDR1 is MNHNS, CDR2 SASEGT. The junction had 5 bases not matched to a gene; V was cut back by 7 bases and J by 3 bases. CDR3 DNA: TGTGCCAGCACCTGGGACAGGGGCAAAGAGACCCAGTACTTC. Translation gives CASTWDRGKETQYF.

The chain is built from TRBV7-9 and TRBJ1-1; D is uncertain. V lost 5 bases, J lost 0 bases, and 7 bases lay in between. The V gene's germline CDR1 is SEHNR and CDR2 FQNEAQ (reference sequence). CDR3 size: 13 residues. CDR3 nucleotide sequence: TGTGCCAGCAGCGGATCAGTGAACACTGAAGCTTTCTTT. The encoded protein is CASSGSVNTEAFF.

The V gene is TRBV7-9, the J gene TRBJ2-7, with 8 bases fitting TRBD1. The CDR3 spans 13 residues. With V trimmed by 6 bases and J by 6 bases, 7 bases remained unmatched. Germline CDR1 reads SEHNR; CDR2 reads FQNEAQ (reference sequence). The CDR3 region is CASRPWTGFEQYF. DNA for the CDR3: TGTGCCAGCAGACCCTGGACAGGGTTCGAGCAGTACTTC. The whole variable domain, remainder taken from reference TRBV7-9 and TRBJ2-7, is DTGVSQNPRHKITKRGQNVTFRCDPISEHNRLYWYRQTLGQGPEFLTYFQNEAQLEKSRLLSDRFSAERPKGSFSTLEIQRTEQGDSAMYLCASRPWTGFEQYFGPGTRLTVT.

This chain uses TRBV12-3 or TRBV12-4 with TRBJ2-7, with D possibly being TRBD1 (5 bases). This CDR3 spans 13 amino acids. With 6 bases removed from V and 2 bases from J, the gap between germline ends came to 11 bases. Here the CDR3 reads CASSHGQTYEQYF. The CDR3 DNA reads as TGTGCCAGCAGCCATGGACAAACCTACGAGCAGTACTTC.

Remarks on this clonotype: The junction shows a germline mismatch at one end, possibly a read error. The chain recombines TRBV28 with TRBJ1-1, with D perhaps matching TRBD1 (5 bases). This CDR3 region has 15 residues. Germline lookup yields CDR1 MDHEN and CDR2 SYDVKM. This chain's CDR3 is CACSLLSTGGTEAFF. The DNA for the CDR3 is TGTGCCTGCAGTTTATTAAGTACGGGGGGCACTGAAGCTTTCTTT.